The TCR beta chain under discussion was sequenced for a study of glioma-infiltrating T cells (dated by TCRdb to 2016 to 2018). Broadly, across the study: Sequencing of TCR alpha- and beta-chain repertoires was performed on glioma tissue, on non-neoplastic brain tissue, and on matched peripheral blood mononuclear cells. To measure divergence between tissue and blood T-cell populations, each tissue-infiltrating repertoire was compared with the peripheral blood repertoire of the same patient. Three low-grade glioma patients, several primary glioblastoma patients, and three non-glioma patients who contributed non-neoplastic brain tissue made up the paired cohort. What the research found in general, with its limitations: VJ-independent divergence between tissue and blood was below expectation in non-neoplastic patients but above expectation in all gliomas, especially low-grade gliomas. The group comparisons were based on small numbers of patients: three non-neoplastic, three low-grade glioma and eight glioblastoma patients. Tissue and blood shared very few CDR3 sequences, a result attributed to high CDR3 diversity and limited sampling.

This clonotype was detected ten times or more. Its antigen target is currently unknown. There are no base qualities to consult, and no much larger clone falls within one base. Spanning cysteine to phenylalanine, the CDR3 consists of 14 amino acids. Only the CDR3 region is kept as DNA, spanning 42 bases read in frame from base 1. The trim is 1 base for V and 10 bases for J, with a gap of 14 bases between the germline ends. According to the germline V gene, CDR1 reads MDHEN and CDR2 reads SYDVKM. TCR alpha and beta CDR3 regions were amplified with the iRepertoire nested amplicon-rescue multiplex PCR (arm-PCR) platform from RNA. The input for one-step reverse transcription and amplification was roughly 95-400 ng of tissue mRNA or PBMC total RNA. After bead purification, a secondary multiplex PCR added Illumina adapters, and libraries were gel-purified between 200 and 400 bp. Demultiplexing relied on internal 6-nucleotide barcodes carried by the libraries. Sequencing of libraries was performed on an Illumina MiSeq with 2x220 or 2x250 nucleotide paired-end reads. The paper's processing steps were these. Paired reads were merged using FLASH 1.2.11 and aligned with BWA-MEM to the GRCh37 human genome, and TRA and TRB reads were then extracted. V and J assignment used an IMGT-derived reference of cassette sequences and CDR3 motifs that included pseudogenes. Reads were translated in three frames, and productive CDR3s were defined by a C…FGXG motif without stop codons. Clonotypes were defined as unique combinations of V-J cassette pair and CDR3 amino acid sequence. Filtering of reads was based on Hamming distance, with the threshold set by the sequence error rate of each sample in mapped regions. The public reads were reanalyzed by TCRdb: fastp trimming at Q25, MiXCR alignment, in-frame beta chains only. Rows matching on CDR3 protein sequence are summarized as one entry with the most common DNA and genes. For this entry, the V and J calls and clone size follow TCRdb and not the study's own pipeline. This sample holds around 190,000 distinct CDR3 sequences; more than 35% were observed only once. About 5.2% of the sample comes from the top ten.

The sequence links TRBV28 to TRBJ2-1; the D gene assignment is ambiguous. The TCR was taken from a human donor with low-grade glioma or glioblastoma, undergoing nonglioma brain surgery, or in good health (not recorded which). Source material: glioma tissue, nonneoplastic brain tissue, or PBMCs (not recorded which). The bases are TGTGCCAGCAGTTTATTAGGGTCTGGCCGGGAGCAGTTCTTC. This gives the protein CASSLLGSGREQFF.